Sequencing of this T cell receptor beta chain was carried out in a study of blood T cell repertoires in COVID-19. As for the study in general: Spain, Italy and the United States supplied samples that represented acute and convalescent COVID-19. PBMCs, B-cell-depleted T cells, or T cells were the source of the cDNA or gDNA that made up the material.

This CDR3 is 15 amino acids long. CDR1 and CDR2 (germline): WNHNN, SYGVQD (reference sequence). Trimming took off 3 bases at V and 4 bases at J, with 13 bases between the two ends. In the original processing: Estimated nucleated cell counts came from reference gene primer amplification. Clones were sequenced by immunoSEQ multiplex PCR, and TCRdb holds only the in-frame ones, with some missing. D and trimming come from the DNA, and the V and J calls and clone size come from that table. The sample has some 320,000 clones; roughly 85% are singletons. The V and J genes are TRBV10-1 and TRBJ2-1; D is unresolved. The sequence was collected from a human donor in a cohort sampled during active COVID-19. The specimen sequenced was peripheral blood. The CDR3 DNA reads TGCGCCAGCAGTGACTTTCCCGTTGCGTACAATGAGCAGTTCTTC. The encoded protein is CASSDFPVAYNEQFF.